The 14 T cell receptor beta chains reported below all come from one sample, sequenced in a study of shared clonotypes between healthy human individuals. Produced via immunoSEQ multiplex PCR; TCRdb's table is partial and in-frame only. This sample has approximately 720,000 clones, with roughly 78% found just once. Sequencing input: memory CD4+ T cells sorted from blood. Subset described: CD45RA-negative fraction. Receptors were obtained from a woman aged 25-40 years in good health.

The chain uses TRBV18 and TRBJ2-7, with 9 bases that match TRBD1. The germline V gene has CDR1 KGHSH and CDR2 LQKENI. The CDR3 contains 16 residues. The V segment lost 6 bases and the J segment 2 bases; nucleotides outside the gene matches: 11. The CDR3 sequence is CASSPSGTGITYEQYF. The CDR3 nucleotides are TGTGCCAGCTCCCCATCCGGGACAGGGATAACCTACGAGCAGTACTTC.

V is TRBV5-1 and J is TRBJ2-2; 7 bases agree with TRBD2. The V gene end was trimmed by 4 bases and the J gene end by 6 bases; junction bases not matched to a gene: 6. Germline V gives CDR1 SGHRS, CDR2 YFSETQ. This CDR3 has 14 amino acids. The CDR3 DNA reads as TGCGCCAGCAGCAACCCCCGGGGGGCCGGGGAGCTGTTTTTT. This encodes CASSNPRGAGELFF.

This chain joins TRBV18 and TRBJ1-4; D unclear. This CDR3 spans 15 amino acids. Germline V gene sequence: CDR1 KGHSH, CDR2 LQKENI. Trimming removed 5 bases at V and 8 bases at J, with 18 bases between. As DNA, the CDR3 is TGTGCCAGCTCAATCCGGCTCGATGCCTACGAAAAACTGTTTTTT. Translated: CASSIRLDAYEKLFF.

The chain couples TRBV7-6 to TRBJ2-1, with 7 positions matching TRBD2. After removal of 5 bases from V and 6 bases from J, the junction contained 10 bases not matched to a gene. The CDR3 is made up of 15 amino acids. Germline V gene sequence: CDR1 SGHVS, CDR2 FNYEAQ. The CDR3 here is CASSPGLVGSNEQFF. The CDR3 region has the DNA TGTGCCAGCAGCCCCGGACTAGTCGGGAGCAATGAGCAGTTCTTC.

The V and J genes are TRBV6-5 and TRBJ2-7; possibly TRBD1 or TRBD2 for D (6 bases each). Germline V gene lookup returns CDR1 MNHEY and CDR2 SVGAGI. The CDR3 loop spans 13 amino acids. V lost 8 bases to trimming and J lost 4 bases, with 15 bases between them. The DNA for the CDR3 is TGTGCCAGCCGGAGGGGACATAAGTACGAGCAGTACTTC. Translating gives CASRRGHKYEQYF.

The rearrangement uses TRBV13 and TRBJ2-2; TRBD2 aligns across 7 bases. The junction had 8 bases not matched to a gene; V was cut back by 4 bases and J by 3 bases. Germline assignment: CDR1 PRHDT and CDR2 FYEKMQ (reference sequence). This CDR3 is 16 amino acids long. The CDR3 bases are TGTGCCAGCAGCTGGAGCGGGAAACAATACACCGGGGAGCTGTTTTTT. Translation gives CASSWSGKQYTGELFF.

This clone was observed a single time. The chain carries TRBV14 and TRBJ1-3, with D hard to call. The CDR3 runs to 14 residues. Germline values: CDR1 SGHDN, CDR2 FVKESK. With 5 bases removed from V and 8 bases from J, the gap between germline ends came to 16 bases. The CDR3 is CASSGQIAVDTIYF. In DNA, the CDR3 is TGTGCCAGCAGCGGGCAGATCGCCGTGGACACCATATATTTT.

This clone has a single count. The rearrangement joins TRBV14 to TRBJ1-3; D not resolved. The CDR3 consists of 18 residues. Germline V gene lookup returns CDR1 SGHDN and CDR2 FVKESK. V lost 1 base, J lost 1 base, and 17 bases lay in between. This chain's CDR3 is CASSQGLFGPGSGNTIYF. The CDR3 DNA reads TGTGCCAGCAGCCAAGGTCTATTTGGGCCCGGATCTGGAAACACCATATATTTT.

Here the CDR3 DNA reads TGTGCCAGCAGCTTACAGGGTGGCACAGATACGCAGTATTTT. Encoded protein: CASSLQGGTDTQYF. V gene TRBV13 combines with J gene TRBJ2-3; D possibly corresponds to TRBD1 (5 bases). Germline loops: CDR1 PRHDT, CDR2 FYEKMQ (reference sequence). This CDR3 is 14 amino acids long. Trimming pared 2 bases from V and 1 base from J, leaving 7 bases between.

This chain links TRBV7-9 with TRBJ2-1; D possibly corresponds to TRBD2 (5 bases). The CDR3 is 14 residues long. The V gene lost 2 bases and the J gene lost 6 bases, with 11 bases spanning the gap. Germline assignment: CDR1 SEHNR and CDR2 FQNEAQ (reference sequence). This chain's CDR3 is CASSLLVGVNEQFF. The CDR3, as DNA: TGTGCCAGCAGCTTATTAGTGGGAGTCAATGAGCAGTTCTTC.

This clone came up a few times. V usage is TRBV5-1 and J usage is TRBJ1-2, with TRBD1 as a possible D gene (5 bases). Germline CDR1 and CDR2: SGHRS and YFSETQ. The V gene lost 0 bases and the J gene lost 7 bases, with 10 bases spanning the gap. CDR3 length: 13 amino acids. As DNA, the CDR3 is TGCGCCAGCAGCTTGGGAGACAGATCTGGCTACACCTTC. Amino acids: CASSLGDRSGYTF.

V is TRBV10-3 and J is TRBJ2-7; the D gene is possibly TRBD1 (6 bases). Germline CDR1 reads ENHRY; CDR2 reads SYGVKD. V was cut by 5 bases and J by 1 base, with 15 bases left in between. The CDR3 totals 15 residues. CDR3 nucleotides: TGTGCCATCAGTCCGAAAACAGGGAATTCCTACGAGCAGTACTTC. Amino acids: CAISPKTGNSYEQYF.

This clone was picked up a small number of times. This chain joins TRBV9 and TRBJ2-1; possible D gene TRBD2, 5 bases. Per germline, CDR1 SGDLS and CDR2 YYNGEE. The length of the CDR3 is 15 residues. V lost 4 bases and J lost 5, with 16 bases in between. The CDR3 spells CASSLEASLDNEQFF. Written as DNA, the CDR3 is TGTGCCAGCAGCCTAGAGGCTAGCCTGGACAATGAGCAGTTCTTC. Drawing the rest from reference TRBV9 and TRBJ2-1, the complete variable domain is DSGVTQTPKHLITATGQRVTLRCSPRSGDLSVYWYQQSLDQGLQFLIQYYNGEERAKGNILERFSAQQFPDLHSELNLSSLELGDSALYFCASSLEASLDNEQFFGPGTRLTVL.

This chain joins TRBV28 and TRBJ1-2; D is perhaps TRBD1 (6 bases). The CDR3 has 15 residues. In germline, CDR1 is MDHEN, CDR2 SYDVKM. V was pared by 2 bases and J by 3 bases, with 13 bases between. The CDR3 DNA reads TGTGCCAGCAGTTTAGGGGGGCCAGGACACTATGGCTACACCTTC. It specifies CASSLGGPGHYGYTF.